A single sample is the source of the 16 T cell receptor beta chains below, sequenced in a study of cytomegalovirus exposure and HLA in healthy donors. PCR amplification relied on 60 Vbeta primers (plus 13 Jbeta primers). TCRdb's table, derived via immunoSEQ multiplex PCR, lists solely in-frame clones and lacks some. The sample includes 160,000 or so clones, roughly 80% of them seen just once. The sample comprised PBMCs. Source of these receptors: a woman in her 30s in good health and CMV-seropositive.

About this clone: One junction end does not reproduce the germline sequence, and a read error may be involved. The V gene is TRBV7-9, the J gene TRBJ2-1; D may be TRBD2 (6 bases). Per germline, CDR1 SEHNR and CDR2 FQNEAQ (reference sequence). The CDR3 covers 16 residues. As DNA, the CDR3 is TGTTCCAGCAGGGCTTCTCGGGGGAGCTCCTACAATGAGCAGTTCTTC. Its translation is CSSRASRGSSYNEQFF.

The gene calls are TRBV5-1 and TRBJ2-5; 9 bases match TRBD2. This CDR3 has 16 residues. Trimming cost V 0 bases and J 1 base; bases outside gene matches: 4. CDR1 and CDR2 from the germline V gene are SGHRS and YFSETQ. The CDR3 region is CASSLGVTSGQETQYF. The CDR3 DNA is TGCGCCAGCAGCTTGGGAGTGACTAGCGGCCAAGAGACCCAGTACTTC.

The chain couples TRBV5-6 to TRBJ2-3, with 8 positions matching TRBD1. The length of the CDR3 is 15 residues. Looked up from germline, CDR1 is SGHDT and CDR2 is YYEEEE. V was clipped by 4 bases and J by 4 bases; unmatched bases: 8. CDR3 protein: CASSRGQGWADTQYF. The CDR3 bases are TGTGCCAGCAGCCGCGGACAGGGATGGGCAGATACGCAGTATTTT.

This clone appeared once. V and J are TRBV5-1 and TRBJ2-3; D gene unclear. The germline V and J ends were trimmed by 0 bases and 6 bases, with 17 bases remaining between them. This CDR3 comprises 16 residues. The germline CDR1 and CDR2 sequences are SGHRS and YFSETQ. The CDR3 loop is CASSLGPGSLGDTQYF. DNA of the CDR3: TGCGCCAGCAGCTTGGGCCCCGGGTCGCTTGGGGATACGCAGTATTTT.

This clone showed up just a few times. The chain employs TRBV4-2 and TRBJ2-6, with D possibly matching TRBD1 (6 bases). Between the trimmed V and J ends, which lost 7 bases and 2 bases, there was a span of 24 bases. In germline, CDR1 is LGHNA, CDR2 YNFKEQ. CDR3 length: 19 amino acids. For the CDR3, the DNA is TGTGCCAGCACCACAACCTTAGGGGGTCTCCCCGCTGGGGCCAACGTCCTGACTTTC. It yields the protein CASTTTLGGLPAGANVLTF.

The gene calls are TRBV13 and TRBJ2-1, with D tentatively TRBD2 (7 bases). In germline, CDR1 is PRHDT, CDR2 FYEKMQ (reference sequence). V was pared by 4 bases and J by 2 bases, with 15 bases between. This CDR3 has 16 amino acids. The DNA of the CDR3 is TGTGCCAGCAGCTCAAGGGGAGGGGGAACCTACAATGAGCAGTTCTTC. This sequence encodes CASSSRGGGTYNEQFF.

The chain has TRBV29-1 and TRBJ2-7, with 7 bases identical to TRBD1. Germline loops: CDR1 SQVTM, CDR2 ANQGSEA. V shed 7 bases and J 4 bases; nucleotides not matched to a gene: 4. The CDR3 loop spans 11 amino acids. The CDR3 sequence: CSASGGYEQYF. DNA for the CDR3: TGCAGCGCCTCAGGGGGTTACGAGCAGTACTTC.

This chain links TRBV7-9 with TRBJ1-6, with 8 bases aligning to TRBD1. The ends lost 5 bases at V and 1 base at J; junction bases unmatched: 1. Germline CDR1 and CDR2: SEHNR and FQNEAQ (reference sequence). The CDR3 totals 15 residues. CDR3 coding DNA: TGTGCCAGCAGCGGACAGGGTTCCTATAATTCACCCCTCCACTTT. The encoded protein is CASSGQGSYNSPLHF. Based on the CDR3 plus reference TRBV7-9 and TRBJ1-6, the full variable domain is DTGVSQNPRHKITKRGQNVTFRCDPISEHNRLYWYRQTLGQGPEFLTYFQNEAQLEKSRLLSDRFSAERPKGSFSTLEIQRTEQGDSAMYLCASSGQGSYNSPLHFGNGTRLTVT.

The gene calls are TRBV6-6 and TRBJ1-2; 7 positions agree with TRBD1. CDR1 is MNHNY, CDR2 SVGAGI, per germline (reference sequence). The CDR3 totals 14 residues. V lost 5 bases to trimming and J lost 6 bases; unmatched junction nucleotides: 9. This CDR3 reads CASSTNTGADGYTF. The CDR3 nucleotides read TGTGCCAGCAGTACTAACACAGGGGCGGATGGCTACACCTTC.

The CDR3 loop is CASSLVMRGAASNTGELFF. CDR3 nucleotide sequence: TGTGCCAGCAGCTTGGTTATGCGGGGGGCTGCCTCGAACACCGGGGAGCTGTTTTTT. The chain uses TRBV5-5 and TRBJ2-2; TRBD2 aligns across 8 bases. The germline V gene has CDR1 SGHKS and CDR2 YYEKEE (reference sequence). The junction had 10 bases not matched to a gene; V was cut back by 0 bases and J by 0 bases. The CDR3 runs 19 residues.

The CDR3, as DNA: TGTGCCAGCAGTTCTGCCCGCAGGGTGCTCAACACTGAAGCTTTCTTT. It translates to CASSSARRVLNTEAFF. The chain carries TRBV28 and TRBJ1-1, with D tentatively TRBD1 (5 bases). Germline values: CDR1 MDHEN, CDR2 SYDVKM. This CDR3 spans 16 amino acids. Trimming took off 4 bases at V and 2 bases at J, with 17 bases between the two ends.

The chain carries TRBV2 and TRBJ2-3; the match to TRBD1 covers 7 bases. Unmatched junction bases numbered 7, after V lost 10 bases and J lost 0 bases. Germline V gene sequence: CDR1 SNHLY, CDR2 FYNNEI. The CDR3 runs 14 residues. The DNA of the CDR3 is TGTGCCACCATAGGGGGCGGGAGCACAGATACGCAGTATTTT. This encodes CATIGGGSTDTQYF.

This chain connects TRBV30 to TRBJ2-1; TRBD2 matches 12 bases. The CDR3 covers 18 residues. Germline-derived CDR1 and CDR2 are GTSNPN and SVGIG (reference sequence). The V segment lost 3 bases and the J segment 8 bases; nucleotides outside the gene matches: 17. This chain's CDR3 is CAWSQLLAGGPVSDEQFF. The CDR3 bases are TGTGCCTGGAGCCAACTCCTAGCGGGGGGGCCTGTTTCCGATGAGCAGTTCTTC.

Remarks on this clone: At one end the junction does not follow the germline gene, possibly because of a read error. This sequence joins TRBV2 and TRBJ1-6; TRBD1 is a possible D gene (6 bases). Germline V lookup: CDR1 SNHLY, CDR2 FYNNEI. CDR3 length: 16 amino acids. As DNA, the CDR3 is TGTGCCAGCAGAGAAGTACAGGGCTCCTATAATTCACCCCTCCACTTT. Its protein is CASREVQGSYNSPLHF.

This sequence joins TRBV2 and TRBJ1-5; D gene uncertain. With 3 bases removed from V and 3 bases from J, the gap between germline ends came to 12 bases. Germline V gene sequence: CDR1 SNHLY, CDR2 FYNNEI. This CDR3 contains 15 residues. The CDR3 nucleotides read TGTGCCAGCAGTGAGCAGCAGGCTACCAATCAGCCCCAGCATTTT. It translates to CASSEQQATNQPQHF.

This sequence joins TRBV27 and TRBJ2-5, with 13 positions matching TRBD2. Germline V lookup: CDR1 MNHEY, CDR2 SMNVEV (reference sequence). V trimming: 5 bases; J trimming: 5 bases; junction bases outside the gene matches: 8. The CDR3 runs 16 residues. In DNA form, the CDR3 reads TGTGCCAGCAGTCTGTTACTAGCGGGGGGGCCGGAGACCCAGTACTTC. The encoded protein is CASSLLLAGGPETQYF.